This TCR beta chain was sequenced during a study of T-cell memory formation after mild COVID-19. Germline assignment: CDR1 LGHDT and CDR2 YNNKEL (reference sequence). Trimming removed 0 bases from V and 0 bases from J, with 11 bases in between. The CDR3 contains 16 residues. Findings of the study overall: Confirmation of SARS-CoV-2 specificity was lacking for second-wave clones peaking day 37. CD4+ contracting clones were found mainly in CM and EM, and CD8+ ones in EMRA. CD4/CD8 balance characterized clones contracting day 15 to 85, and CD4+ skew characterized later expanders.

5'RACE with constant-segment primers yielded barcoded, UMI-tagged TCR alpha and TCR beta cDNA libraries. TCRdb recomputed calls from the 5' RACE reads with MiXCR, one row per CDR3 protein. Of about 190,000 distinct CDR3 sequences in the sample, around 16% are singletons; the top ten hold around 2.4%. Turning to this clonotype: The antigen is not known.

The sequenced sample consisted of PBMCs or a T cell subset sorted from them (not recorded which). This TCR was recovered from an adult woman who had mild COVID-19 (a few samples of this study predate the infection). Cell type and time point are not known. This chain links TRBV3-1 with TRBJ1-1, with D perhaps TRBD1 (5 bases). This CDR3 is CASSQEDRKLNTEAFF. The DNA of the CDR3 is TGTGCCAGCAGCCAAGAAGACAGAAAATTGAACACTGAAGCTTTCTTT.